These 5 T cell receptor beta chains were sequenced from one sample in a study of T cell responses to AZD1222 COVID-19 vaccine (dated by TCRdb to the early 2020s). The label giving this sample's time point can be read as: baseline before first vaccination. Libraries were made using the immunoSEQ multiplex PCR assay. This immuneACCESS table, as held by TCRdb, lists in-frame sequences with V and J called but not all clones. Of the missing ones, under half trace to an unresolved V gene in checked studies; the others have no known cause. The sample has 130,000 to 150,000 clones on record, approximately 90% of them singletons. The top ten clones comprise less than 15% of the sample. Here the sequenced sample was peripheral blood, taken on day 0 of AZD1222 vaccination. Source of these receptors: an adult in good health.

The J gene is TRBJ2-2, the V gene TRBV7-2; no reliable D call. The CDR3 is 13 amino acids. With 7 bases removed from V and 4 bases from J, the gap between germline ends came to 10 bases. Germline loops: CDR1 SGHTA, CDR2 FQGNSA. The DNA of the CDR3 is TGTGCCAGCAACGATTGGGCCACCGGGGAGCTGTTTTTT. Its protein is CASNDWATGELFF.

The rearrangement uses TRBV9 and TRBJ2-1, with 9 bases that match TRBD1. The CDR3 covers 18 residues. Trimming took 0 bases from V and 5 from J; bases not matched to a gene: 12. The germline CDR1 and CDR2 sequences are SGDLS and YYNGEE. For the CDR3, the DNA is TGTGCCAGCAGCGTAGCACCCTGGGGGGACAGGGTAGACAATGAGCAGTTCTTC. Translating gives CASSVAPWGDRVDNEQFF.

This chain uses TRBV24-1 with TRBJ2-1; 7 bases map to TRBD1. The germline V gene encodes CDR1 KGHDR and CDR2 SFDVKD. V lost 3 bases and J lost 5; bases outside the gene matches: 9. The CDR3 has 16 residues. The CDR3 nucleotides are TGTGCCACCAGTGATGCCCTGAGGGGGCTTAACAATGAGCAGTTCTTC. It codes for CATSDALRGLNNEQFF.

The gene calls are TRBV18 and TRBJ1-3, with 9 positions matching TRBD1. With 3 bases clipped from V and 4 bases from J, the junction kept 7 bases outside the gene matches. The CDR3 loop spans 16 amino acids. Germline V lookup: CDR1 KGHSH, CDR2 LQKENI. The CDR3 here is CASSPDRGSIGNTIYF. In DNA, the CDR3 is TGTGCCAGCTCACCGGACAGGGGTTCGATAGGAAACACCATATATTTT.

The chain joins TRBV2 to TRBJ2-5; D is undetermined. From germline, CDR1 is SNHLY and CDR2 FYNNEI. The CDR3 spans 10 residues. The V end was cut by 4 bases, the J end by 5 bases, with 2 bases between. The chain's CDR3 is CASSGETQYF. CDR3 DNA: TGTGCCAGCAGTGGGGAGACCCAGTACTTC.